A selection of T cell receptor beta chains follows, all from one sample in a study of T cell repertoires in cytomegalovirus infection. One entry per CDR3 protein results from TCRdb running MiXCR on the reads. This repertoire shows about 500,000 distinct CDR3 sequences, about 33% found once; its top ten account for 17%. Their recognized antigens are unknown. The sample consisted of cultured PBMCs, taken from culture after CMV antigen stimulation. The receptors come from a human donor in good health (CMV status not recorded). Some clones in this sample may be carry-over from other donors' samples. CDR3s include the opening cysteine and the closing phenylalanine or tryptophan. The order of the fields is V gene, J gene, CDR3 protein.

V gene: TRBV12-5
J gene: TRBJ2-2
CDR3 protein: CASGSGIGGELFF

V gene: TRBV15
J gene: TRBJ2-3
CDR3 protein: CATSRDLARTTDTQYF

V gene: TRBV6-8
J gene: TRBJ2-7
CDR3 protein: CASTVGTLSYEQYF

V gene: TRBV19
J gene: TRBJ2-3
CDR3 protein: CASSTRVTDTQYF

V gene: TRBV7-9
J gene: TRBJ2-7
CDR3 protein: CASRSTRGGSREQYF

V gene: TRBV7-2
J gene: TRBJ1-3
CDR3 protein: CASSFLFRQGGNTIYF

V gene: TRBV7-6
J gene: TRBJ2-1
CDR3 protein: CASSLTDAGSYNEQFF

V gene: TRBV15
J gene: TRBJ2-3
CDR3 protein: CATSRDKTGRTQYF

V gene: TRBV6-1
J gene: TRBJ2-3
CDR3 protein: CASSPGLAETDTQYF

V gene: TRBV5-4
J gene: TRBJ2-2
CDR3 protein: CASSLGPLAAGELFF

V gene: TRBV11-2
J gene: TRBJ2-1
CDR3 protein: CASSLGRGSASYNEQFF

V gene: TRBV4-3
J gene: TRBJ1-1
CDR3 protein: CASSQDWELLNTEAFF

V gene: TRBV7-8
J gene: TRBJ2-5
CDR3 protein: CASSFQQGETQYF

V gene: TRBV27
J gene: TRBJ1-1
CDR3 protein: CASSLTYFDRLRGEAFF

V gene: TRBV7-2
J gene: TRBJ2-2
CDR3 protein: CASTPTATVDTGELFF

V gene: TRBV7-2
J gene: TRBJ2-3
CDR3 protein: CASSLVSRADTQYF

V gene: TRBV7-2
J gene: TRBJ1-2
CDR3 protein: CASSLYNYGYTF

V gene: TRBV6-2/TRBV6-3
J gene: TRBJ1-1
CDR3 protein: CASSYRRDRRNTEAFF

V gene: TRBV27
J gene: TRBJ2-5
CDR3 protein: CASSLRGSETQYF

V gene: TRBV11-2
J gene: TRBJ2-2
CDR3 protein: CASSRSGTRTGELFF

V gene: TRBV12-3/TRBV12-4
J gene: TRBJ2-1
CDR3 protein: CASSLQSSEQFF

V gene: TRBV7-2
J gene: TRBJ2-7
CDR3 protein: CASSIGTSRSYEQYF

V gene: TRBV5-8
J gene: TRBJ2-3
CDR3 protein: CASSPRLAGGSSTDTQYF

V gene: TRBV7-2
J gene: TRBJ1-3
CDR3 protein: CASSPGVSGNTIYF

V gene: TRBV5-6
J gene: TRBJ2-2
CDR3 protein: CASSLGISGSRGTGELFF

V gene: TRBV12-3/TRBV12-4
J gene: TRBJ2-1
CDR3 protein: CASKEGGNEQFF

V gene: TRBV9
J gene: TRBJ2-1
CDR3 protein: CASSVGTGVNYNEQFF

V gene: TRBV7-8
J gene: TRBJ2-3
CDR3 protein: CASSYPTSGRLVADTQYF

V gene: TRBV6-5
J gene: TRBJ2-7
CDR3 protein: CASSYSSLGTNEQYF

V gene: TRBV4-2
J gene: TRBJ1-4
CDR3 protein: CASSQGVKVLPGQGGVNEKLFF

V gene: TRBV5-4
J gene: TRBJ1-6
CDR3 protein: CASSGGVVNSPLHF

V gene: TRBV12-3/TRBV12-4
J gene: TRBJ1-1
CDR3 protein: CASSFEIHTEAFF

V gene: TRBV7-2
J gene: TRBJ1-3
CDR3 protein: CASSLKYGNTIYF

V gene: TRBV4-3
J gene: TRBJ2-4
CDR3 protein: CASSQGSGTGNIQYF

V gene: TRBV20-1
J gene: TRBJ1-1
CDR3 protein: CSASFDMNTEAFF

V gene: TRBV7-2
J gene: TRBJ1-4
CDR3 protein: CASSATGDEKLFF

V gene: TRBV14
J gene: TRBJ2-1
CDR3 protein: CASSQRGLYNEQFF

V gene: TRBV5-6
J gene: TRBJ2-3
CDR3 protein: CASETRQIHTDTQYF

V gene: TRBV7-9
J gene: TRBJ2-7
CDR3 protein: CASSLEGAYEQYF

V gene: TRBV6-6
J gene: TRBJ1-5
CDR3 protein: CASSSGREYSNQPQHF

V gene: TRBV2
J gene: TRBJ2-2
CDR3 protein: CASSEAGPAWAGELFF

V gene: TRBV18
J gene: TRBJ1-1
CDR3 protein: CASSRNRARENTEAFF

V gene: TRBV19
J gene: TRBJ2-1
CDR3 protein: CASGAPDEQFF

V gene: TRBV7-3
J gene: TRBJ2-3
CDR3 protein: CASSLNPRGSSTDTQYF

V gene: TRBV6-6
J gene: TRBJ1-3
CDR3 protein: CASRRTPKRGASGNTIYF

V gene: TRBV7-2
J gene: TRBJ1-1
CDR3 protein: CASSPAGQLTEAFF

V gene: TRBV4-2
J gene: TRBJ2-1
CDR3 protein: CASSQGSWRDSFNEQFF

V gene: TRBV12-3/TRBV12-4
J gene: TRBJ2-7
CDR3 protein: CASSHHNSYEQYF

V gene: TRBV11-3
J gene: TRBJ2-5
CDR3 protein: CASSSSGWETQYF

V gene: TRBV4-1
J gene: TRBJ2-7
CDR3 protein: CASSQVGPDSYEQYF

V gene: TRBV6-2/TRBV6-3
J gene: TRBJ2-5
CDR3 protein: CASSYSATGREQETQYF